This entry lists 7 T cell receptor beta chains sequenced from one sample in a study of post-analysis software for immune sequencing data. General observations from the study: There were roughly 5 TRBV segments more frequent in patients than controls, and TRBV5-6, TRBV5-1 and TRBV20-1 were among them.

Unique molecular identifiers featured in each of the TCR beta cDNA libraries. TCRdb reanalysed the PCR reads using MiXCR and keeps one entry per CDR3 protein. Of some 690,000 distinct CDR3 sequences in the sample, less than 35% were seen once. Their target antigens are unknown. Input material: blood. These receptors were taken from a girl between 5 and 17 years old with multiple sclerosis.

The genes are TRBV7-9 and TRBJ2-2; unclear D gene. V was pared by 4 bases and J by 2 bases, with 11 bases between. The CDR3 is made up of 15 amino acids. The germline gives CDR1 SEHNR, CDR2 FQNEAQ (reference sequence). Here the CDR3 DNA reads TGTGCCAGCAGCTCGTTCGTCGACAACACCGGGGAGCTGTTTTTT. Its protein is CASSSFVDNTGELFF.

This clonotype has more than one count but fewer than ten. The V and J genes are TRBV28 and TRBJ2-7, with 7 bases aligning to TRBD1. Germline V gives CDR1 MDHEN, CDR2 SYDVKM. The CDR3 covers 13 residues. V lost 6 bases to trimming and J lost 4 bases; unmatched junction nucleotides: 6. The CDR3 region has the DNA TGTGCCAGCAGGGACAGGACGAGATACGAGCAGTACTTC. This codes for CASRDRTRYEQYF.

The chain couples TRBV7-2 to TRBJ1-2; D is perhaps TRBD1 (5 bases). CDR1 is SGHTA, CDR2 FQGNSA, per germline. The CDR3 runs 15 residues. The ends were cut back, 5 bases at V and 4 bases at J, with 17 bases in the middle. CDR3 residues: CASSPKRGPGYGYTF. Written as DNA, the CDR3 is TGTGCCAGCAGCCCCAAAAGGGGCCCTGGCTATGGCTACACCTTC.

This clonotype has only a few counts. The V and J genes are TRBV7-9 and TRBJ2-1; 7 positions agree with TRBD1. Germline V gene data show CDR1 as SEHNR and CDR2 as FQNEAQ (reference sequence). The junction had 2 bases not matched to a gene; V was cut back by 4 bases and J by 2 bases. This CDR3 is 14 amino acids long. The CDR3 region has the DNA TGTGCCAGCAGCTGGACAGGACCCTACAATGAGCAGTTCTTC. Its protein product is CASSWTGPYNEQFF.

Comment on this clonotype: One end of the junction varies from germline; a read error may be responsible. The chain recombines TRBV7-2 with TRBJ2-2; the D gene is possibly TRBD2 (6 bases). CDR3 size: 16 residues. In germline, CDR1 is SGHTA, CDR2 FQGNSA. This CDR3 is CASSLYLGGLAGERFF. The CDR3 nucleotides are TGTGCCAGCAGCTTATACCTGGGGGGATTGGCCGGGGAGCGGTTTTTT.

This clonotype was found a few times. The chain has TRBV2 and TRBJ2-5; TRBD2 is a possible D gene (5 bases). Trimming pared 0 bases from V and 3 bases from J, leaving 8 bases between. The CDR3 is made up of 14 amino acids. Germline CDR1 reads SNHLY; CDR2 reads FYNNEI. CDR3 coding DNA: TGTGCCAGCAGTGAAGCGCGAGGGAAAGAGACCCAGTACTTC. Amino acid sequence: CASSEARGKETQYF.

The chain has TRBV20-1 and TRBJ2-7, with 11 bases identical to TRBD2. This CDR3 contains 17 residues. Unmatched junction bases numbered 14, after V lost 0 bases and J lost 7 bases. From germline, CDR1 is DFQATT and CDR2 SNEGSKA (reference sequence). The CDR3 here is CSARDVRASGRSREQYF. The CDR3 region has the DNA TGCAGTGCTAGAGACGTAAGGGCTAGCGGGAGGAGCAGAGAGCAGTACTTC.